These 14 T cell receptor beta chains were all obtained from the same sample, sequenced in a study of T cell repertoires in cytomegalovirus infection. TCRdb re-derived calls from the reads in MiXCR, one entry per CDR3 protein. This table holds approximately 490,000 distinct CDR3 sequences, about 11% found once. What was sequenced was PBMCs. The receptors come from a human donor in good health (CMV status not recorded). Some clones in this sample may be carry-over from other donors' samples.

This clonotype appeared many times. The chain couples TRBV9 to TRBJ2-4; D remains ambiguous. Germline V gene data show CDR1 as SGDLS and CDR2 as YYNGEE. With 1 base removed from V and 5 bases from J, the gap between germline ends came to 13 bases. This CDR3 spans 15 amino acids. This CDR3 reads CASSVSGVTQNIQYF. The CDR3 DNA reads TGTGCCAGCAGCGTATCTGGGGTTACACAAAACATTCAGTACTTC.

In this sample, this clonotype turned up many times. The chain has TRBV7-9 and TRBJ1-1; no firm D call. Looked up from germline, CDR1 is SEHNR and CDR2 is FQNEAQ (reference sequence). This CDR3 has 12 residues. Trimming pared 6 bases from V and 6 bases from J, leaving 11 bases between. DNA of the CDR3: TGTGCCAGCAGGGATCGGTATTCTGAAGCTTTCTTT. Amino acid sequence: CASRDRYSEAFF.

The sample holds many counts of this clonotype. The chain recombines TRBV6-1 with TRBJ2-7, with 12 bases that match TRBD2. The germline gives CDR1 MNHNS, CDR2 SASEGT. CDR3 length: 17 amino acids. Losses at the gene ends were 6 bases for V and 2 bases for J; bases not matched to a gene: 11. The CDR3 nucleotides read TGTGCCAGCAGCTGGACTAGCGGGAACATCCCTACCTACGAGCAGTACTTC. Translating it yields CASSWTSGNIPTYEQYF.

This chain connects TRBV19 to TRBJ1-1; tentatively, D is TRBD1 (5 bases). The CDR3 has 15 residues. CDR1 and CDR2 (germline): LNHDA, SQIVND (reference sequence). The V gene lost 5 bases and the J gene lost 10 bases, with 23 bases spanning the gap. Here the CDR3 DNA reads TGTGCCAGTAGTTCCGGGACGGCGTTTCATGAGGGAGCTTTCTTT. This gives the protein CASSSGTAFHEGAFF.

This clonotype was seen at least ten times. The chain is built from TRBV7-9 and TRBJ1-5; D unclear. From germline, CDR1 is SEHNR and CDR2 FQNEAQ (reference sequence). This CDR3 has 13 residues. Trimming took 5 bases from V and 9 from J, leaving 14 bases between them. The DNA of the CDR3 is TGTGCCAGCAGCCCAACGGCATCTGGGCCCCAGCATTTT. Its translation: CASSPTASGPQHF.

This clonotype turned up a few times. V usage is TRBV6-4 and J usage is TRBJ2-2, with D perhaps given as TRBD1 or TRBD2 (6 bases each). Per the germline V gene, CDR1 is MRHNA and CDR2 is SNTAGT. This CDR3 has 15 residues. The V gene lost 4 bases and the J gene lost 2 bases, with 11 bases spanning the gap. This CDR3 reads CASSVEGGNTGELFF. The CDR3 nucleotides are TGTGCCAGCAGTGTCGAGGGGGGAAACACCGGGGAGCTGTTTTTT.

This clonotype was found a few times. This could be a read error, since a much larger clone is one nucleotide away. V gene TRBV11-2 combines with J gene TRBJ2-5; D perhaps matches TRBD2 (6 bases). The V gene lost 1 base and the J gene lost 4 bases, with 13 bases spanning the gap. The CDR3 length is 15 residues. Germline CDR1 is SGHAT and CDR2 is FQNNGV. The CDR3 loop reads CASSLVGGILETQYF. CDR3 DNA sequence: TGTGCCAGCAGCTTAGTGGGAGGCATACTAGAGACCCAGTACTTC.

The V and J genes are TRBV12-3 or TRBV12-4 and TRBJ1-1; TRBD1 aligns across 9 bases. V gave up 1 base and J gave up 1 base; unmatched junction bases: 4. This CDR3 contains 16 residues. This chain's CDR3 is CASSLGLTGGNTEAFF. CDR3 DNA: TGTGCCAGCAGTTTAGGCTTGACAGGGGGGAACACTGAAGCTTTCTTT.

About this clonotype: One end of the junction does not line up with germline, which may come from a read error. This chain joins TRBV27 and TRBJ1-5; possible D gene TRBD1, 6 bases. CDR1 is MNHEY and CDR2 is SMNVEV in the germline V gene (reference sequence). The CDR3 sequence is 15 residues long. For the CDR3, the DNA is TGTGCCACCAGTTTCAGGGGAAGACGCAATCGGCCCCAGCATTTT. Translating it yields CATSFRGRRNRPQHF.

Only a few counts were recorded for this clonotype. The CDR3, as DNA: TGTGCCAGTAGTGTTAAGACAGGATGGGACACCGGGGAGCTGTTTTTT. Amino acids: CASSVKTGWDTGELFF. The chain joins TRBV19 to TRBJ2-2, with D maybe TRBD1 (6 bases). There are 16 residues in the CDR3. Per germline, CDR1 LNHDA and CDR2 SQIVND (reference sequence). Trimming took off 5 bases at V and 3 bases at J, with 16 bases between the two ends.

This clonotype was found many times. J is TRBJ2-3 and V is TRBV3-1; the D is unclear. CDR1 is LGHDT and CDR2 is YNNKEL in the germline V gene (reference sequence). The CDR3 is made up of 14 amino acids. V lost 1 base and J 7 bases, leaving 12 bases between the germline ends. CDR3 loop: CASSQVGLRNTQYF. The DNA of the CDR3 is TGTGCCAGCAGCCAAGTTGGGCTCAGGAATACGCAGTATTTT.

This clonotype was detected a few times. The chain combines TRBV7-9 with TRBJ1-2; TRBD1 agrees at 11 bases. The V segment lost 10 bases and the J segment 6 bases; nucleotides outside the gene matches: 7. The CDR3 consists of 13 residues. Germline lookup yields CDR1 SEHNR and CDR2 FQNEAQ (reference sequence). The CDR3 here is CATRTGGINGYTF. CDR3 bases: TGTGCCACTCGGACAGGGGGCATCAATGGCTACACCTTC.

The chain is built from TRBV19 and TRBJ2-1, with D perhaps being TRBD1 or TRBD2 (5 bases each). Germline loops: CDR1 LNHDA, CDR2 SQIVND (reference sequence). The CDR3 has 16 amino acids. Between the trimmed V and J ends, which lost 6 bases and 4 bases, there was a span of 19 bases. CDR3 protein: CASSLSTRGPYNEQFF. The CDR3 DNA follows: TGTGCCAGTAGCTTGTCGACCCGGGGACCTTACAATGAGCAGTTCTTC.

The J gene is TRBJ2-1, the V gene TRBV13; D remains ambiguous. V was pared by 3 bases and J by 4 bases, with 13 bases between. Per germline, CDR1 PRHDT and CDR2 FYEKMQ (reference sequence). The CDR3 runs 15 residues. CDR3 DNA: TGTGCCAGCAGCTTTGGAATCGCTGGGTACAATGAGCAGTTCTTC. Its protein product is CASSFGIAGYNEQFF. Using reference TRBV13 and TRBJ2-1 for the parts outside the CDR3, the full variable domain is AAGVIQSPRHLIKEKRETATLKCYPIPRHDTVYWYQQGPGQDPQFLISFYEKMQSDKGSIPDRFSAQQFSDYHSELNMSSLELGDSALYFCASSFGIAGYNEQFFGPGTRLTVL.